These 14 T cell receptor beta chains originate from one sample sequenced in a study of CD8+CD57+ T cells in acquired aplastic anemia. Sequencing was done on patients that had shown CD8+CD57+ cell expansion by flow cytometry. The TCR beta profiling, which covered VDJ combination and CDR3 sequence, was carried out using genomic DNA as the template. TCRdb re-called the reads through MiXCR, storing one row per CDR3 protein. Of around 150,000 distinct CDR3 sequences listed, over 55% were seen once; the top ten hold 40% to 60%. Specimen: sorted CD4+, CD8+, or CD8+CD57+ T cells (not recorded which) from PBMCs. The origin of the receptors is a human donor with aplastic anemia.

This clonotype was seen only a few times. DNA for the CDR3: TGTGCCAGCAGTTATACAGGGGGTGGCACTGAAGCTTTCTTT. Translating gives CASSYTGGGTEAFF. This chain uses TRBV2 with TRBJ1-1, with TRBD1 matching over 8 bases. V shed 5 bases and J 4 bases; nucleotides not matched to a gene: 6. The CDR3 has 14 residues. CDR1 and CDR2 (germline): SNHLY, FYNNEI.

This clonotype was counted between two and nine times. The rearrangement uses TRBV7-6 and TRBJ1-5; no firm D call. This CDR3 has 12 residues. Trimming removed 5 bases from V and 3 bases from J, with 5 bases in between. The V gene's germline CDR1 is SGHVS and CDR2 FNYEAQ. The DNA of the CDR3 is TGTGCCAGCAGCGAGAACAATCAGCCCCAGCATTTT. Its translation: CASSENNQPQHF.

This clonotype was counted many times. This sequence joins TRBV9 and TRBJ2-2; 8 positions match TRBD1. The ends lost 4 bases at V and 6 bases at J; junction bases unmatched: 8. The CDR3 spans 15 residues. Germline lookup yields CDR1 SGDLS and CDR2 YYNGEE. The CDR3 bases are TGTGCCAGCAGCCCACGGACAGGGTATGCCGGGGAGCTGTTTTTT. This translates into CASSPRTGYAGELFF.

The V and J genes are TRBV11-1 and TRBJ2-7, with unresolved D. This CDR3 contains 10 residues. Germline V gene data show CDR1 as SGHAT and CDR2 as FQDESV (reference sequence). The V gene lost 7 bases and the J gene lost 4 bases, with 5 bases spanning the gap. The CDR3 loop is CASKKYEQYF. In DNA, the CDR3 is TGTGCCAGCAAAAAATACGAGCAGTACTTC. Based on the CDR3 plus reference TRBV11-1 and TRBJ2-7, the full variable domain is EAEVAQSPRYKITEKSQAVAFWCDPISGHATLYWYRQILGQGPELLVQFQDESVVDDSQLPKDRFSAERLKGVDSTLKIQPAELGDSAMYLCASKKYEQYFGPGTRLTVT.

CDR3 in DNA: TGCGCCAGCAGCTTGGAAGGAGGGAAGACCCAGTACTTC. Translated, it gives CASSLEGGKTQYF. V gene TRBV5-1 combines with J gene TRBJ2-5; the D gene is possibly TRBD2 (6 bases). Germline-derived CDR1 and CDR2 are SGHRS and YFSETQ. This CDR3 spans 13 amino acids. The germline V and J ends were trimmed by 0 bases and 6 bases, with 9 bases remaining between them. The full variable domain, its missing parts supplied by reference TRBV5-1 and TRBJ2-5, is KAGVTQTPRYLIKTRGQQVTLSCSPISGHRSVSWYQQTPGQGLQFLFEYFSETQRNKGNFPGRFSGRQFSNSRSEMNVSTLELGDSALYLCASSLEGGKTQYFGPGTRLLVL.

The chain links TRBV10-1 to TRBJ1-1; D is uncertain. Trimming took 4 bases from V and 10 from J, leaving 7 bases between them. Germline values: CDR1 WNHNN, CDR2 SYGVQD (reference sequence). The CDR3 has 10 residues. This CDR3 is CASSATSAFF. For the CDR3, the DNA is TGCGCCAGCAGTGCCACCTCAGCTTTCTTT.

There are a few counts of this clonotype. The chain employs TRBV24-1 and TRBJ2-7; 9 nucleotides match TRBD1. The ends lost 2 bases at V and 3 bases at J; junction bases unmatched: 4. The CDR3 loop spans 15 amino acids. Germline CDR1 and CDR2: KGHDR and SFDVKD. CDR3 DNA sequence: TGTGCCACCAGTGATTCCGGGACAGGGCTCTACGAGCAGTACTTC. Translated: CATSDSGTGLYEQYF.

This clonotype has more than one count but fewer than ten. This chain uses TRBV9 with TRBJ1-3; no clear D gene. Germline CDR1 reads SGDLS; CDR2 reads YYNGEE. This CDR3 is 13 amino acids long. V gave up 3 bases and J gave up 1 base, with 5 bases separating them. In DNA, the CDR3 is TGTGCCAGCAGCGGGAAGTCTGGAAACACCATATATTTT. As protein: CASSGKSGNTIYF.

This rearrangement joins TRBV7-9 to TRBJ1-1; D is ambiguous. The length of the CDR3 is 16 residues. V lost 1 base, J lost 1 base, and 13 bases lay in between. CDR1 and CDR2 (germline): SEHNR, FQNEAQ (reference sequence). DNA for the CDR3: TGTGCCAGCAGCTTAGATAGTGGCAGCAGGAACACTGAAGCTTTCTTT. It encodes CASSLDSGSRNTEAFF.

CDR3: CASSEAGRNTEAFF. As DNA, the CDR3 is TGTGCCAGCAGTGAAGCCGGAAGGAACACTGAAGCTTTCTTT. The chain employs TRBV2 and TRBJ1-1; D unclear. There are 14 residues in the CDR3. V lost 0 bases and J lost 1, with 6 bases in between. The V gene's germline CDR1 is SNHLY and CDR2 FYNNEI. Using reference TRBV2 and TRBJ1-1 for the parts outside the CDR3, the full variable domain is EPEVTQTPSHQVTQMGQEVILRCVPISNHLYFYWYRQILGQKVEFLVSFYNNEISEKSEIFDDQFSVERPDGSNFTLKIRSTKLEDSAMYFCASSEAGRNTEAFFGQGTRLTVV.

The gene calls are TRBV9 and TRBJ2-6; D gene unclear. V lost 4 bases and J 1 base, leaving 9 bases between the germline ends. CDR3 length: 15 residues. Germline CDR1 and CDR2: SGDLS and YYNGEE. CDR3 in amino acids: CASSLRGSGANVLTF. The CDR3 region has the DNA TGTGCCAGCAGCCTCCGCGGATCTGGGGCCAACGTCCTGACTTTC.

V and J are TRBV11-1 and TRBJ1-2, with D perhaps TRBD1 (6 bases). The V gene lost 6 bases and the J gene lost 7 bases, with 18 bases spanning the gap. The CDR3 contains 14 residues. Germline V gene data show CDR1 as SGHAT and CDR2 as FQDESV (reference sequence). Written as DNA, the CDR3 is TGTGCCAGCAGGAAGACTACGAGCAGGGGTGGCTACACCTTC. Residues: CASRKTTSRGGYTF.

V usage is TRBV9 and J usage is TRBJ2-1; tentatively, D is TRBD1 or TRBD2 (5 bases each). The germline gives CDR1 SGDLS, CDR2 YYNGEE. The CDR3 has 15 amino acids. Trimming took off 3 bases at V and 6 bases at J, with 16 bases between the two ends. CDR3 amino acids: CASSGGGGVVNEQFF. CDR3 in DNA: TGTGCCAGCAGCGGAGGTGGGGGAGTGGTCAATGAGCAGTTCTTC. The full variable domain, rest sourced from reference TRBV9 and TRBJ2-1, is DSGVTQTPKHLITATGQRVTLRCSPRSGDLSVYWYQQSLDQGLQFLIQYYNGEERAKGNILERFSAQQFPDLHSELNLSSLELGDSALYFCASSGGGGVVNEQFFGPGTRLTVL.

This clonotype was seen only once. The CDR3 region has the DNA TGTGCCACCGGGGGGAGGGACATCTACGAGCAGTACTTC. Its translation: CATGGRDIYEQYF. The rearrangement uses TRBV2 and TRBJ2-7, with a weak D call TRBD2 (7 bases). CDR1 and CDR2 (germline): SNHLY, FYNNEI. Trimming cost V 10 bases and J 3 bases, with 16 bases left between them. This CDR3 has 13 residues.